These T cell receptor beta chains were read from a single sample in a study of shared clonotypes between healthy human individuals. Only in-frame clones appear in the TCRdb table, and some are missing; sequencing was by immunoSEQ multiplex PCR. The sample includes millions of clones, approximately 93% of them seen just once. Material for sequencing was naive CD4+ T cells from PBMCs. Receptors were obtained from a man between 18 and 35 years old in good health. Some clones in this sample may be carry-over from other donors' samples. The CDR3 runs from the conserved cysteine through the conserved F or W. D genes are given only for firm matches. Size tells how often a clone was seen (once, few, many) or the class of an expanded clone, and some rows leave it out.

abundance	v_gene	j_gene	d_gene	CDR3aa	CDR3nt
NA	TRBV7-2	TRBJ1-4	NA	CASSRGRREKLFF	TGTGCCAGCAGCCGGGGTAGACGGGAAAAACTGTTTTTT
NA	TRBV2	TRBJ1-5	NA	CASSLADSNQPQHF	TGTGCCAGCAGCCTGGCAGATAGCAATCAGCCCCAGCATTTT
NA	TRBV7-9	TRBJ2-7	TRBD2	CASSELAGSRYEQYF	TGTGCCAGCAGCGAACTAGCGGGGTCCCGCTACGAGCAGTACTTC
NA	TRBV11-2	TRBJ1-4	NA	CASSSPGAANEKLFF	TGTGCCAGCAGCTCCCCCGGGGCGGCTAATGAAAAACTGTTTTTT
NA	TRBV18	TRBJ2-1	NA	CASSPLSAHSYNEQFF	TGTGCCAGCTCACCACTTTCGGCACACTCCTACAATGAGCAGTTCTTC
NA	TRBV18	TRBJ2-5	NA	CASSPTGAGPQETQYF	TGTGCCAGCTCACCCACGGGTGCGGGCCCCCAAGAGACCCAGTACTTC
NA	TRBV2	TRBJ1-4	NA	CASSDYSEKLFF	TGTGCCAGCAGTGATTATAGTGAAAAACTGTTTTTT
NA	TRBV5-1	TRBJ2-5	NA	CASSTGTLGETQYF	TGCGCCAGCAGCACCGGGACTTTAGGGGAGACCCAGTACTTC
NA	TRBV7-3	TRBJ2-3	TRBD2	CASSSGLAGPTDTQYF	TGTGCCAGCAGCTCCGGACTAGCGGGTCCCACAGATACGCAGTATTTT
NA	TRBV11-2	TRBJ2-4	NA	CASSLGDKNIQYF	TGTGCCAGCAGCTTAGGGGACAAAAACATTCAGTACTTC
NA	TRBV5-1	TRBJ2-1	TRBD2	CASSPLTGGSSAAGEQFF	TGCGCCAGCAGCCCGTTAACGGGAGGGTCATCCGCGGCGGGTGAGCAGTTCTTC
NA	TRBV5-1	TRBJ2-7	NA	CASSLARLYEQYF	TGCGCCAGCAGCTTGGCCAGGCTCTACGAGCAGTACTTC
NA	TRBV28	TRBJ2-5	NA	CASSLQGRDQETQYF	TGTGCCAGCAGTTTGCAAGGCAGGGACCAAGAGACCCAGTACTTC
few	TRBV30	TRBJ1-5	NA	CAWSVGGQPQHF	TGTGCCTGGAGCGTCGGGGGACAGCCCCAGCATTTT
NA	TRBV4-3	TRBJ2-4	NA	CASSQGLGKNIQYF	TGCGCCAGCAGCCAAGGACTGGGCAAAAACATTCAGTACTTC
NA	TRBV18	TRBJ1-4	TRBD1	CASSPPGTGTEKLFF	TGTGCCAGCTCACCACCAGGGACAGGGACGGAAAAACTGTTTTTT
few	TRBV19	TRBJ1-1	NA	CASSRVGQVNTEAFF	TGTGCCAGTAGTAGGGTAGGGCAGGTGAACACTGAAGCTTTCTTT
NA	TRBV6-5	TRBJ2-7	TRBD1	CASSSRTGGTYEQYF	TGTGCCAGCAGTTCCAGGACAGGGGGGACCTACGAGCAGTACTTC
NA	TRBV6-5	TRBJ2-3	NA	CAVRKAGGTDTQYF	TGTGCCGTGAGGAAAGCAGGGGGCACAGATACGCAGTATTTT
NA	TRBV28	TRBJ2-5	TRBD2	CASSSLSGRAGETQYF	TGTGCCAGCAGTTCCCTAAGCGGGAGGGCCGGTGAGACCCAGTACTTC
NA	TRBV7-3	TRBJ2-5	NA	CASSFRGGETQYF	TGTGCCAGCAGCTTTAGGGGAGGAGAGACCCAGTACTTC
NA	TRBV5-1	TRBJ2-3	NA	CASSLRPGATDTQYF	TGCGCCAGCAGCTTGCGTCCGGGAGCGACAGATACGCAGTATTTT
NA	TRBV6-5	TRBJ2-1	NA	CASSYRGYNEQFF	TGTGCCAGCAGTTACAGAGGTTACAATGAGCAGTTCTTC
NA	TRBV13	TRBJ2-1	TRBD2	CASSPIPGLANEQFF	TGTGCCAGCAGTCCAATTCCGGGACTAGCAAATGAGCAGTTCTTC
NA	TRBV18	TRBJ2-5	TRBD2	CASSDGVRGRQTQYF	TGTGCCAGCTCGGACGGAGTGCGGGGGAGACAGACCCAGTACTTC
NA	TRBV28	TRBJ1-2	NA	CASSPTTRDYGYTF	TGTGCCAGCAGTCCCACGACGCGCGACTATGGCTACACCTTC
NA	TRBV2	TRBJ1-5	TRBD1	CASSLGQVNQPQHF	TGTGCCAGCAGCCTCGGACAGGTCAATCAGCCCCAGCATTTT
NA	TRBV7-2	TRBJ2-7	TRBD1	CASSKAGTASYEQYF	TGTGCCAGCAGCAAGGCCGGGACAGCATCCTACGAGCAGTACTTC
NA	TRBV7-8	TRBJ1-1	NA	CASSPNRVGNTEAFF	TGTGCCAGCAGCCCAAACAGGGTCGGGAACACTGAAGCTTTCTTT
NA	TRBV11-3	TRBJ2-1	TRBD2	CASSTPFGTSGLNEQFF	TGTGCCAGCAGCACGCCATTCGGGACTAGCGGGTTGAATGAGCAGTTCTTC
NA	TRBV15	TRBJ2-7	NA	CATSRDSQVRQYF	TGTGCCACCAGCAGAGATTCCCAGGTCCGCCAGTACTTC
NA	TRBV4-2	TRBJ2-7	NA	CASSFAGNSYEQYF	TGTGCCAGCAGCTTTGCAGGCAACTCCTACGAGCAGTACTTC
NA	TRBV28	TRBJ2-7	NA	CASSPYRAPAGEQYF	TGTGCCAGCAGTCCTTACAGGGCGCCTGCGGGCGAGCAGTACTTC
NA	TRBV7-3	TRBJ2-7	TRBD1	CASSLTGTGGKQYF	TGTGCCAGCAGCTTAACTGGGACAGGGGGTAAGCAGTACTTC
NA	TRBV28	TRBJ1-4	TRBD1	CASSLWLDRDRANEKLFF	TGTGCCAGCAGTTTATGGCTGGACAGGGATAGGGCTAATGAAAAACTGTTTTTT
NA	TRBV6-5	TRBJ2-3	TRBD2	CASQGWEGHSDTQYF	TGTGCCAGCCAAGGGTGGGAGGGCCATTCAGATACGCAGTATTTT
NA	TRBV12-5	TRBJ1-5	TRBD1	CASGLVSVVRGLGNQPQHF	TGTGCTAGTGGTTTGGTAAGTGTAGTGAGGGGGCTGGGCAATCAGCCCCAGCATTTT
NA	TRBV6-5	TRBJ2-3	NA	CASSSRRGPDTQYF	TGTGCCAGCAGTTCCCGTCGGGGCCCAGATACGCAGTATTTT
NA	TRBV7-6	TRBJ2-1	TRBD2	CASSFRSGSSDEQFF	TGTGCCAGCAGCTTTCGGAGCGGGAGCTCGGATGAGCAGTTCTTC
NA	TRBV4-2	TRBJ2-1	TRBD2	CASSQELLAGGWQFF	TGTGCCAGCAGCCAAGAACTACTAGCGGGAGGCTGGCAGTTCTTC
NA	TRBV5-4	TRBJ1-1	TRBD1	CASSLDLGQGGSAFF	TGTGCCAGCAGCTTGGACCTGGGACAGGGGGGGTCAGCTTTCTTT
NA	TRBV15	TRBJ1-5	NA	CATSRGAGQGNQPQHF	TGTGCCACCAGCAGAGGGGCGGGACAAGGCAATCAGCCCCAGCATTTT
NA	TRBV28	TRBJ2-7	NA	CASSGWARGVVEQYF	TGTGCCAGCAGTGGATGGGCCCGCGGGGTAGTTGAGCAGTACTTC
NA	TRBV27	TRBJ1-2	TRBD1	CASSFPYDRVYGYTF	TGTGCCAGCAGTTTCCCGTATGACAGGGTCTATGGCTACACCTTC
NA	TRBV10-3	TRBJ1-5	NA	CATDPSRGQPQHF	TGTGCCACCGACCCTTCCCGGGGTCAGCCCCAGCATTTT
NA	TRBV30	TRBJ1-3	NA	CAWLTGSGNTIYF	TGTGCCTGGTTAACTGGGAGTGGAAACACCATATATTTT
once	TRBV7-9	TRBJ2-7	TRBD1	CASSLEGQASYEQYF	TGTGCCAGCAGCTTAGAGGGACAGGCCTCCTACGAGCAGTACTTC
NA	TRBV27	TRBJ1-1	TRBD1	CASQGTGMRTEAFF	TGTGCCAGCCAAGGGACAGGGATGAGAACTGAAGCTTTCTTT
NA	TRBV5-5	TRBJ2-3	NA	CASSFSASTTDTQYF	TGTGCCAGCAGCTTTTCGGCTAGTACCACAGATACGCAGTATTTT
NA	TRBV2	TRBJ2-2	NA	CASSRRALTIGGELFF	TGTGCCAGCAGTCGCCGGGCCCTGACCATTGGGGGGGAGCTGTTTTTT
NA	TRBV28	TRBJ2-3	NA	CASSPGSAVDDTQYF	TGTGCCAGCAGCCCTGGCTCGGCCGTCGACGATACGCAGTATTTT
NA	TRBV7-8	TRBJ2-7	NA	CASSLLGGAPYEQYF	TGTGCCAGCAGCTTACTAGGGGGGGCGCCTTACGAGCAGTACTTC